A single sample gave rise to the 13 T cell receptor beta chains below, sequenced in a study of tumor-infiltrating lymphocytes in primary liver carcinoma. The authors made TCR beta cDNA from roughly 480 ng total RNA with a constant-region primer. The TCR beta library was amplified through three nested multiplex PCR rounds in a modified ARM-PCR procedure. The two initial PCR rounds, about 9 cycles each, used TRBV1-TRBV30 forward and C-beta reverse primers. TCRdb re-called the multiplex PCR reads with MiXCR, one entry per CDR3 protein. The sample lists fewer than 350,000 distinct CDR3 sequences, roughly 60% occurring once. Extraction also yielded germline DNA, while blood RNA was obtained from unsorted whole blood. The specimen was peripheral blood. These receptors were taken from a middle-aged man with primary liver carcinoma and hepatitis B virus infection.

This clonotype has ten or more counts. The genes are TRBV5-6 and TRBJ2-1, with TRBD1 matching over 9 bases. Losses at the gene ends were 3 bases for V and 5 bases for J; bases not matched to a gene: 6. CDR1 and CDR2 (germline): SGHDT, YYEEEE. The CDR3 is 15 residues long. This CDR3 reads CASSYTGGGDNEQFF. DNA for the CDR3: TGTGCCAGCAGCTACACAGGGGGCGGGGACAATGAGCAGTTCTTC.

To note about this clonotype: The junction departs from germline at one end; a sequencing error may be responsible. This sequence joins TRBV6-2 or TRBV6-3 and TRBJ1-1; D unresolved. The CDR3 contains 15 residues. Germline loops: CDR1 MNHEY, CDR2 SVGEGT. The DNA of the CDR3 is TGTGCCAGCAGTCAATTAAAATTAATGAAGACTGAAGCTTTCTTT. This gives the protein CASSQLKLMKTEAFF.

The chain has TRBV12-3 or TRBV12-4 and TRBJ2-1, with D maybe TRBD1 (6 bases). The CDR3 contains 14 residues. Trimming cost V 8 bases and J 10 bases, with 21 bases left between them. CDR3 DNA: TGTGCCAGCGATTCATTACCCCTGGACAGCGAGCAGTTCTTC. Protein: CASDSLPLDSEQFF.

This clonotype has more than one count but fewer than ten. A read error may produce the germline difference seen at one junction end. The chain has TRBV10-1 and TRBJ2-2, with a possible D match to TRBD2 (5 bases). Looked up from germline, CDR1 is WNHNN and CDR2 is SYGVQD (reference sequence). The CDR3 loop spans 12 amino acids. The CDR3: CASSTHTGELVF. Here the CDR3 DNA reads TGCGCCAGCAGTACACACACCGGGGAGCTGGTTTTT.

Of note for this clonotype: No conserved phenylalanine or tryptophan ends this CDR3, so it is likely a read error. This chain connects TRBV11-1 to TRBJ2-1; D gene ambiguous. Trimming took 2 bases from V and 8 from J, leaving 7 bases between them. CDR3 length: 12 residues. The germline V gene has CDR1 SGHAT and CDR2 FQDESV (reference sequence). CDR3 sequence (DNA): TGTGCCAGCAGCTTATGGTGGGATGAGCAGTTCTAC. Residues: CASSLWWDEQFY.

A remark on this clonotype: This sequence may be a read error, since a much larger clone differs from it by one base. The chain uses TRBV5-4 and TRBJ2-2, with 8 nucleotides matching TRBD2. This CDR3 comprises 14 residues. Germline assignment: CDR1 SGHNT and CDR2 YYREEE (reference sequence). CDR3 sequence reads: CTSSMTSVTGELFF. In DNA form, the CDR3 reads TGTACCAGCAGCATGACTAGCGTCACCGGGGAGCTGTTTTTT.

This clonotype appeared a few times. The J gene is TRBJ2-1, the V gene TRBV11-3, with D uncertain. The CDR3 contains 15 residues. V was cut by 0 bases and J by 3 bases, with 9 bases left in between. Germline V gene lookup returns CDR1 SGHNT and CDR2 YENEEA. The chain's CDR3 is CASSLEGIGYNEQFF. CDR3 nucleotides: TGTGCCAGCAGCTTAGAAGGGATAGGCTACAATGAGCAGTTCTTC.

This clonotype was found many times. This chain joins TRBV29-1 and TRBJ1-1, with D unclear. This CDR3 spans 11 amino acids. The germline V gene has CDR1 SQVTM and CDR2 ANQGSEA. V lost 7 bases to trimming and J lost 7 bases, with 13 bases between them. CDR3 amino acids: CSANSLGEAFF. CDR3 sequence (DNA): TGCAGCGCCAATTCCCTGGGTGAAGCTTTCTTT.

Comment on this clonotype: A junction end diverges from the germline sequence, so it may reflect a read error. The chain combines TRBV11-1 with TRBJ2-2, with D maybe TRBD2 (6 bases). The CDR3 is made up of 13 amino acids. CDR1 is SGHAT, CDR2 FQDESV, per germline (reference sequence). The CDR3 DNA reads as TGTGCCAGCAAGTTACGCGGGACCGGGGAACTGTTTTTT. Encoded protein: CASKLRGTGELFF.

Only one count was recorded for this clonotype. The junction departs from the called germline gene at one end, perhaps through a read error. V is TRBV5-1 and J is TRBJ2-1, with no clear D. This CDR3 has 12 residues. CDR1 and CDR2 (germline): SGHRS, YFSETQ. The CDR3 nucleotides read TGCGTCAGCAGCCTGAGTCAGGCAGAGCAGTTCTTC. As protein: CVSSLSQAEQFF.

To note about this clonotype: A read error may explain this, as a much larger clone is one base away. The chain links TRBV6-2 or TRBV6-3 to TRBJ2-5, with 11 positions matching TRBD1. This CDR3 is built from 16 residues. V was clipped by 9 bases and J by 5 bases; unmatched bases: 14. Germline V gene lookup returns CDR1 MNHEY and CDR2 SVGEGT. This CDR3 reads CASSFGTGGRHETQYF. DNA for the CDR3: TGTGCCAGTTCCTTCGGGACAGGGGGACGTCATGAGACCCAGTACTTC.

About this clonotype itself: One end of the junction varies from germline; a read error may be responsible. This chain connects TRBV28 to TRBJ2-3; 9 bases agree with TRBD2. Germline CDR1 reads MDHEN; CDR2 reads SYDVKM. The CDR3 spans 14 residues. The DNA for the CDR3 is TGTGTCAGCAGTTGGACTAGCGCCACAGATACGCAGTATTTT. This translates into CVSSWTSATDTQYF.

This clonotype was recorded many times. This chain uses TRBV29-1 with TRBJ2-7; 8 bases are a match to TRBD2. The CDR3 has 13 amino acids. J lost 5 bases, V lost 5 bases, and 8 bases had no gene match. The V gene's germline CDR1 is SQVTM and CDR2 ANQGSEA. The CDR3 is CSVSSGRINEQYF. DNA for the CDR3: TGCAGCGTTTCAAGCGGGAGAATCAACGAGCAGTACTTC.